This TCR beta chain was obtained from a study of T cell changes during pregnancy in multiple sclerosis. The assay was immunoSEQ multiplex PCR, and TCRdb's table has in-frame clones only and misses some. The sample lists around 120,000 clones, 80% to 95% occurring once. The length of the CDR3 is 17 residues. Germline CDR1 reads KGHSH; CDR2 reads LQKENI. V shed 0 bases, J shed 0 bases, and the junction held 8 bases outside the gene matches. The sequencing here drew on peripheral blood, taken after pregnancy. This TCR was sampled from a female donor with multiple sclerosis, enrolled in a pregnancy study. The V call is TRBV18, the J call TRBJ2-7, with 7 bases aligning to TRBD1. This CDR3 reads CASSPPTPDRHSYEQYF. CDR3 DNA: TGTGCCAGCTCACCACCTACCCCGGACAGGCACTCCTACGAGCAGTACTTC.